The rows below give T cell receptor beta chains drawn from one sample of a study of blood T cell repertoires in COVID-19. The protocol was immunoSEQ multiplex PCR, while the TCRdb copy is restricted to in-frame clones and leaves out a portion. The sample includes hundreds of thousands of clones, about 79% of them seen just once. Sample: peripheral blood. These receptor sequences come from a man older than 75 with acute or convalescent COVID-19. CDR3s include the opening cysteine and the closing phenylalanine or tryptophan. The D gene is left open where the match is weak. Clone size, where shown, is once, few, many, or a class for clones that have expanded.

CDR3 protein: CASSYLEGNTIYF
CDR3 DNA: TGTGCCAGCAGTTACTTAGAGGGAAACACCATATATTTT
D gene: .
V gene: TRBV6-5
clone size: once
J gene: TRBJ1-3

CDR3 protein: CATHDSGRREQYF
CDR3 DNA: TGTGCCACCCATGATAGCGGGAGGAGGGAGCAGTACTTC
D gene: TRBD2
V gene: TRBV12-3/TRBV12-4
clone size: few
J gene: TRBJ2-7

CDR3 protein: CASSPTGTVPNQPQHF
CDR3 DNA: TGTGCCAGCAGCCCAACCGGGACAGTCCCCAATCAGCCCCAGCATTTT
D gene: TRBD1
V gene: TRBV3-1/TRBV3-2
clone size: .
J gene: TRBJ1-5

CDR3 protein: CASRSGSSGEQFF
CDR3 DNA: TGTGCCAGCCGAAGCGGGAGTTCGGGTGAGCAGTTCTTC
D gene: TRBD2
V gene: TRBV6-5
clone size: .
J gene: TRBJ2-1

CDR3 protein: CASTNGQGLWETQYF
CDR3 DNA: TGTGCCAGCACGAACGGACAGGGGCTTTGGGAGACCCAGTACTTC
D gene: TRBD1
V gene: TRBV6-5
clone size: .
J gene: TRBJ2-5

CDR3 protein: CASRPGGDPYEQYF
CDR3 DNA: TGTGCCAGCAGACCCGGAGGAGATCCCTACGAGCAGTACTTC
D gene: .
V gene: TRBV28
clone size: .
J gene: TRBJ2-7

CDR3 protein: CASSSPALGQETQYF
CDR3 DNA: TGTGCCAGCAGTTCTCCGGCACTAGGACAAGAGACCCAGTACTTC
D gene: .
V gene: TRBV27
clone size: few
J gene: TRBJ2-5

CDR3 protein: CASRYYSNQPQHF
CDR3 DNA: TGTGCCAGCAGATATTATAGCAATCAGCCCCAGCATTTT
D gene: .
V gene: TRBV2
clone size: .
J gene: TRBJ1-5

CDR3 protein: CATSEGFNTGELFF
CDR3 DNA: TGTGCCACCAGTGAGGGCTTCAACACCGGGGAGCTGTTTTTT
D gene: .
V gene: TRBV24-1
clone size: .
J gene: TRBJ2-2

CDR3 protein: CASSMTGLGNEQFF
CDR3 DNA: TGTGCCAGCAGTATGACAGGGTTAGGCAATGAGCAGTTCTTC
D gene: TRBD1
V gene: TRBV11-2
clone size: few
J gene: TRBJ2-1

CDR3 protein: CASSPTALYATNEKLFF
CDR3 DNA: TGTGCCAGCTCACCGACAGCACTCTATGCAACTAATGAAAAACTGTTTTTT
D gene: .
V gene: TRBV18
clone size: .
J gene: TRBJ1-4

CDR3 protein: CASSFGQGYEQYF
CDR3 DNA: TGTGCCAGCAGCTTTGGGCAGGGCTACGAGCAGTACTTC
D gene: .
V gene: TRBV11-1
clone size: .
J gene: TRBJ2-7

CDR3 protein: CAIRKGENEKLFF
CDR3 DNA: TGTGCCATCAGGAAGGGGGAGAATGAAAAACTGTTTTTT
D gene: .
V gene: TRBV10-3
clone size: .
J gene: TRBJ1-4

CDR3 protein: CASSWASNQPQHF
CDR3 DNA: TGTGCCAGCAGCTGGGCTAGCAATCAGCCCCAGCATTTT
D gene: .
V gene: TRBV7-6
clone size: .
J gene: TRBJ1-5

CDR3 protein: CASSIGQGGGQPQHF
CDR3 DNA: TGTGCCAGTAGTATAGGACAGGGGGGAGGCCAGCCCCAGCATTTT
D gene: TRBD1
V gene: TRBV19
clone size: .
J gene: TRBJ1-5

CDR3 protein: CATRGAANYGYTF
CDR3 DNA: TGTGCTACGCGGGGGGCAGCTAACTATGGCTACACCTTC
D gene: .
V gene: TRBV5-6
clone size: once
J gene: TRBJ1-2

CDR3 protein: CASSLRVEGWEKLFF
CDR3 DNA: TGTGCCAGCAGCTTACGTGTCGAGGGTTGGGAAAAACTGTTTTTT
D gene: .
V gene: TRBV13
clone size: .
J gene: TRBJ1-4

CDR3 protein: CASSQGPLGATNEKLFF
CDR3 DNA: TGTGCCAGCAGCCAGGGGCCCCTCGGGGCGACTAATGAAAAACTGTTTTTT
D gene: .
V gene: TRBV28
clone size: .
J gene: TRBJ1-4

CDR3 protein: CAWRSDRETGNTIYF
CDR3 DNA: TGTGCCTGGCGATCGGACAGGGAAACTGGAAACACCATATATTTT
D gene: TRBD1
V gene: TRBV30
clone size: .
J gene: TRBJ1-3

CDR3 protein: CASSLGWVTGGYTEAFF
CDR3 DNA: TGCGCCAGCAGCTTGGGTTGGGTGACAGGGGGCTACACTGAAGCTTTCTTT
D gene: TRBD1
V gene: TRBV5-1
clone size: .
J gene: TRBJ1-1

CDR3 protein: CASSMGRRITTNEKLFF
CDR3 DNA: TGTGCCAGTAGTATGGGGCGAAGAATTACAACTAATGAAAAACTGTTTTTT
D gene: .
V gene: TRBV19
clone size: .
J gene: TRBJ1-4

CDR3 protein: CASTEQGAFGYTF
CDR3 DNA: TGTGCCAGCACCGAACAGGGGGCCTTTGGCTACACCTTC
D gene: TRBD1
V gene: TRBV6-6
clone size: .
J gene: TRBJ1-2

CDR3 protein: CASSYSPGQGTEAFF
CDR3 DNA: TGCGCCAGCAGCTATTCTCCGGGACAGGGAACTGAAGCTTTCTTT
D gene: TRBD1
V gene: TRBV5-1
clone size: once
J gene: TRBJ1-1